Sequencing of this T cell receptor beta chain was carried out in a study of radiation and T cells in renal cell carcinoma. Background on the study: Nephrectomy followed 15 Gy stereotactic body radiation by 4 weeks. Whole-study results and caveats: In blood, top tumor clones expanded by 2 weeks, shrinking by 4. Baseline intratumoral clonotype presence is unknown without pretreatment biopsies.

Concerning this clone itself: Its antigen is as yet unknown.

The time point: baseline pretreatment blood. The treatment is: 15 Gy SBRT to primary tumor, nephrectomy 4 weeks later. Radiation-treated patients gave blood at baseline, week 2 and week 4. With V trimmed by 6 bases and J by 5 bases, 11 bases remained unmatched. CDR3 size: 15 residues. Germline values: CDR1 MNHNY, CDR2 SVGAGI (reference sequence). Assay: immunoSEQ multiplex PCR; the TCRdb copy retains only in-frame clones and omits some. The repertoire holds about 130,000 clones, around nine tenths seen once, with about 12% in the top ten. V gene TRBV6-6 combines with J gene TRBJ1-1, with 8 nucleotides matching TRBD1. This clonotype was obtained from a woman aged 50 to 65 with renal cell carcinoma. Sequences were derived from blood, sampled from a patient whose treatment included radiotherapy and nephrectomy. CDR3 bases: TGTGCCAGCAGAAAACTGGGACAGGTGGGGACTGAAGCTTTCTTT. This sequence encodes CASRKLGQVGTEAFF.